This paragraph covers one TCR beta chain sequence. Antigen unknown. The CDR3 is made up of 14 amino acids. Trimming removed 3 bases at V and 6 bases at J, with 15 bases between. Germline V gives CDR1 GTSNPN, CDR2 SVGIG (reference sequence). Here immunoSEQ multiplex PCR was the method, and the copy in TCRdb shows in-frame clones only, minus some. The sample records approximately 49,000 clones, over 90% being singletons. Documented time point: new active TB diagnosis, blood taken before or within 7 days of starting treatment. The sample comes from a study of T cells in tuberculosis. For the study at large: Sequenced TCRs come from CD1B-GMM tetramer-binding T cells. IGRA-negative adolescents, IGRA-positive adolescents with latent tuberculosis and adults with active tuberculosis formed this South African cohort. General study points: Active tuberculosis alpha repertoires lay closer to GMM-specific TCRs than controls'.

This chain uses TRBV30 with TRBJ1-5, with D perhaps TRBD1 (6 bases). This receptor was taken from an adult with tuberculosis. The sample here was PBMCs, taken at tuberculosis diagnosis. The CDR3 is CAWSTTGIGQPQHF. The CDR3 bases are TGTGCCTGGAGCACGACAGGAATCGGTCAGCCCCAGCATTTT.